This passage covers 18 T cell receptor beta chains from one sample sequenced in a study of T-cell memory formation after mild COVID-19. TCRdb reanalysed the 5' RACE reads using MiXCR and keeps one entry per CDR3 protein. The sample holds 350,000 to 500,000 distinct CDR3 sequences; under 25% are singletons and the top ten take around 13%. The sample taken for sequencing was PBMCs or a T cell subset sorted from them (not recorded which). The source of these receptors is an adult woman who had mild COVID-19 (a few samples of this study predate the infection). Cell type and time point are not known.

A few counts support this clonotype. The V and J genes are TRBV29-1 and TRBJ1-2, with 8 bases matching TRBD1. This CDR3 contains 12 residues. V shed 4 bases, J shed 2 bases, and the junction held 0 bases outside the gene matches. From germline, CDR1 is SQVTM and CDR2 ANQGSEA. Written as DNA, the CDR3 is TGCAGCGTTGGGACAGGGAACTATGGCTACACCTTC. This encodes CSVGTGNYGYTF.

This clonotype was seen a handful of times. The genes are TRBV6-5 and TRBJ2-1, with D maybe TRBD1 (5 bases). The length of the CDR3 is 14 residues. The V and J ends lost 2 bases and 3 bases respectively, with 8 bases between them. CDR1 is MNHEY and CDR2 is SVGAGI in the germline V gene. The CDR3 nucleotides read TGTGCCAGCAGTTACGGGGCTGTCTACAATGAGCAGTTCTTC. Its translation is CASSYGAVYNEQFF.

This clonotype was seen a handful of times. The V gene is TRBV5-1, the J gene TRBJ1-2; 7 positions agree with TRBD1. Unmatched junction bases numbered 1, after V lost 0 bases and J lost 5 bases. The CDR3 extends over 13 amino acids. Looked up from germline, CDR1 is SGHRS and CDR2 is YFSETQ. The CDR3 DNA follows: TGCGCCAGCAGCTTGGCGGGACAGTATGGCTACACCTTC. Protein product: CASSLAGQYGYTF.

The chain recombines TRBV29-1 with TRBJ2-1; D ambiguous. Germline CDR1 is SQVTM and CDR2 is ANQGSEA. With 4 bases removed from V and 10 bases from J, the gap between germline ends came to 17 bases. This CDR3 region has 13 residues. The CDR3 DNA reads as TGCAGCGTTGTCCCGTCTGGCTCTAGGGAGCAGTTCTTC. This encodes CSVVPSGSREQFF.

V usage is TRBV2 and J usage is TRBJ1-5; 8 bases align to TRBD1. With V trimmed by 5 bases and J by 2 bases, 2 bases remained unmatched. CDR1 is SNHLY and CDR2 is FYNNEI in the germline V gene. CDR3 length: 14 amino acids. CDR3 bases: TGTGCCAGCAGTCCACAGGGGGGCAATCAGCCCCAGCATTTT. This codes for CASSPQGGNQPQHF.

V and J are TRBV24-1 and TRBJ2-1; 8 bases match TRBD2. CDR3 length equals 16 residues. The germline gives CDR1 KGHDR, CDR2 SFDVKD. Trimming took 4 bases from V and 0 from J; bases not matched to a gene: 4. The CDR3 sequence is CATSDPTSGSYNEQFF. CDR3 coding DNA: TGTGCCACCAGTGACCCCACTAGCGGCTCCTACAATGAGCAGTTCTTC.

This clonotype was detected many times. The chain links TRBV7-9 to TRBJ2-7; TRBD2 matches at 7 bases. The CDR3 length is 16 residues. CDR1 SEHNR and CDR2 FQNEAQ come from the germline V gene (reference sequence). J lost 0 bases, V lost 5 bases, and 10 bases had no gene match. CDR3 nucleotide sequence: TGTGCCAGCAGCCCAGGTGGGAGCGGGAACTCCTACGAGCAGTACTTC. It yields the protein CASSPGGSGNSYEQYF.

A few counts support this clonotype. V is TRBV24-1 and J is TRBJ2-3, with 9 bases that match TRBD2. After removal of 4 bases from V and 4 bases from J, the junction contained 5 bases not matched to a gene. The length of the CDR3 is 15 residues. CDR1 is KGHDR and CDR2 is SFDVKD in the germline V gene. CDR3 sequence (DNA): TGTGCCACCAGTGAAGGCGGGAGGGGTGCAGATACGCAGTATTTT. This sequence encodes CATSEGGRGADTQYF.

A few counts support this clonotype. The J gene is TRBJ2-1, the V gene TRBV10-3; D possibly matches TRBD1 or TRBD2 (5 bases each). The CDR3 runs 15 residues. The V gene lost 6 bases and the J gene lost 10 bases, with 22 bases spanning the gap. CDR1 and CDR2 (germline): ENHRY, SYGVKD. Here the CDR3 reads CAISPFEGSAGEQFF. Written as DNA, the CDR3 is TGTGCCATCAGCCCGTTTGAGGGGTCGGCCGGCGAGCAGTTCTTC.

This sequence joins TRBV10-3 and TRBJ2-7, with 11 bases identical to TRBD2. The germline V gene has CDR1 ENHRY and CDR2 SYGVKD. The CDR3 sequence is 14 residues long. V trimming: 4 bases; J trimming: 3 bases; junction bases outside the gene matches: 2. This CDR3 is CAISGGLAVYEQYF. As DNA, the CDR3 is TGTGCCATCAGTGGGGGACTAGCGGTCTACGAGCAGTACTTC.

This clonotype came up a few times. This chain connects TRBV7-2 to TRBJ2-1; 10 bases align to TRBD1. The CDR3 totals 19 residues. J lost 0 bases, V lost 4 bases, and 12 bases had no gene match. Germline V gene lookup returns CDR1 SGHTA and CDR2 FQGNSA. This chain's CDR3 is CASSSAGTGVASSYNEQFF. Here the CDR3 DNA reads TGTGCCAGCAGCTCCGCCGGGACAGGGGTCGCAAGCTCCTACAATGAGCAGTTCTTC.

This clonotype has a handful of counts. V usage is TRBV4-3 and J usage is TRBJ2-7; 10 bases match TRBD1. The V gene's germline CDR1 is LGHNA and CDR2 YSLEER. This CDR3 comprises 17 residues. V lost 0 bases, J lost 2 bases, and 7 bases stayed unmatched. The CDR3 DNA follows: TGCGCCAGCAGCCAAGATGTAACCGGGACAGGGGCCTACGAGCAGTACTTC. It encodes CASSQDVTGTGAYEQYF.

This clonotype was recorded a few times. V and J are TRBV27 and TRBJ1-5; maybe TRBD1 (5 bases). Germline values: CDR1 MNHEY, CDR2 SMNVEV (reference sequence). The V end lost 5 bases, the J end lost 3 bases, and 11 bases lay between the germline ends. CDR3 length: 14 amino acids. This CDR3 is CASSADSPNQPQHF. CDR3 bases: TGTGCCAGCAGTGCAGACAGCCCCAATCAGCCCCAGCATTTT.

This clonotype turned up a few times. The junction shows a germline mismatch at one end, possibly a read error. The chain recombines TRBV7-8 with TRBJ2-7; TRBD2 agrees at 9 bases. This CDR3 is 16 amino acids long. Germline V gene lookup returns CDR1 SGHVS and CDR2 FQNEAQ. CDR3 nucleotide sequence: TGTGCCAGCAGTTTAGAGGCAGCGGGGGGCCGCAACGAGCAGTACTTC. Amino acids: CASSLEAAGGRNEQYF.

CDR3 in amino acids: CASSENPGLAGADAQYF. In nucleotides, the CDR3 is TGCGCCAGCAGCGAAAACCCGGGACTAGCGGGGGCGGATGCGCAGTATTTT. The V gene is TRBV5-1, the J gene TRBJ2-3; the match to TRBD2 covers 14 bases. V dropped 4 bases and J dropped 10; count of bases not matched to a gene: 14. CDR3 size: 17 residues. CDR1 and CDR2 from the germline V gene are SGHRS and YFSETQ.

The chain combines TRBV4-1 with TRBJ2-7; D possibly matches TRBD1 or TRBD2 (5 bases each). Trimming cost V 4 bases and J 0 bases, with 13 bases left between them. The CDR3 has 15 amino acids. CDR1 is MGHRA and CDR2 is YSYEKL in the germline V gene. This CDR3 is CASSLRDGFSYEQYF. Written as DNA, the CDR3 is TGCGCCAGCAGCCTTCGGGACGGATTCTCCTACGAGCAGTACTTC.

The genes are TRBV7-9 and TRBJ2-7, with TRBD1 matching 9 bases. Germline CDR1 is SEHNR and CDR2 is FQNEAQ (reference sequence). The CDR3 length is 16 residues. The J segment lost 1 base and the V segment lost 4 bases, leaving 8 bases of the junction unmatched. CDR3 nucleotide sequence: TGTGCCAGCAGCTGGGGACAGGGTCTTTTATCCTACGAGCAGTACTTC. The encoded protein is CASSWGQGLLSYEQYF.

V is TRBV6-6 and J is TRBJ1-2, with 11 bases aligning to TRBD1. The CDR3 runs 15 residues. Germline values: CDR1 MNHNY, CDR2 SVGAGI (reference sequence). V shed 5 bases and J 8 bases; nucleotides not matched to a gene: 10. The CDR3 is CASSTWDRGLRGYTF. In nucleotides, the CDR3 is TGTGCCAGCAGTACCTGGGACAGGGGGTTACGAGGCTACACCTTC.